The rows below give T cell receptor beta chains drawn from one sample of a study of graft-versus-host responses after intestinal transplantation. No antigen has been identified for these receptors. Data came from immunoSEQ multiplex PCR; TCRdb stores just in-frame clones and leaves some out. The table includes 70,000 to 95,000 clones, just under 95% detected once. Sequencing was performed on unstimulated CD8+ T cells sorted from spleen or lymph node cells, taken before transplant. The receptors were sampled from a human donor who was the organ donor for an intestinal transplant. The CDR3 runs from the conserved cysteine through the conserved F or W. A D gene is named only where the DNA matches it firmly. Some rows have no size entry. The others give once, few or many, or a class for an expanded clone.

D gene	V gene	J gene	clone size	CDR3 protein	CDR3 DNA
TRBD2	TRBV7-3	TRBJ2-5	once	CASSLGGGQETQYF	TGTGCCAGCAGCTTAGGCGGGGGACAAGAGACCCAGTACTTC
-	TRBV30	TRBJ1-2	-	CAWSSGANYGYTF	TGTGCCTGGAGTAGCGGGGCTAACTATGGCTACACCTTC
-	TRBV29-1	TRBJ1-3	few	CSVLADSGNTIYF	TGCAGCGTTCTCGCAGACTCTGGAAACACCATATATTTT
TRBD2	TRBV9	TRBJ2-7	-	CASSGGASGSLYEQYF	TGTGCCAGCAGCGGAGGGGCTAGCGGGAGTCTCTACGAGCAGTACTTC
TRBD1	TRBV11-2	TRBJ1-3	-	CASSREDRARNTIYF	TGTGCCAGCAGCCGAGAGGACAGGGCCAGAAACACCATATATTTT
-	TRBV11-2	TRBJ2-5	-	CASSIGRAMETQYF	TGTGCCAGCAGCATCGGCCGAGCGATGGAGACCCAGTACTTC
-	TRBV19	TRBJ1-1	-	CASSRSPVTEAFF	TGTGCCAGTAGTAGATCTCCGGTTACTGAAGCTTTCTTT
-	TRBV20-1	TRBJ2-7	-	CSASGGYEQYF	TGCAGTGCTAGCGGCGGGTACGAGCAGTACTTC
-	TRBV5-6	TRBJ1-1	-	CASSRLTNTEAFF	TGTGCCAGCAGCCGCCTAACGAACACTGAAGCTTTCTTT
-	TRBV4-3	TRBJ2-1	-	CASSQAARGNEQFF	TGCGCCAGCAGCCAAGCCGCGAGGGGGAATGAGCAGTTCTTC
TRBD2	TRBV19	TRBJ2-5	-	CASSIPGSGSAETQYF	TGTGCCAGTAGTATCCCCGGAAGCGGGAGTGCAGAGACCCAGTACTTC